This T cell receptor (beta chain) was observed in a study of cytomegalovirus exposure and HLA in healthy donors. Study results and caveats: Highly shared sequence variants in one cluster were likely a sequencing artifact.

Unmatched junction bases numbered 6, after V lost 8 bases and J lost 2 bases. There are 13 residues in the CDR3. Per the germline V gene, CDR1 is MNHNS and CDR2 is SASEGT. Regarding this clone: No antigen is known for it.

PCR used 60 Vbeta primers and 13 Jbeta primers. The protocol was immunoSEQ multiplex PCR, while the TCRdb copy is restricted to in-frame clones and leaves out a portion. The data hold about 18,000 clones, with roughly 70% observed a single time. Sequencing was done on a sample of PBMCs. The origin of this receptor is a man younger than 35 in good health and CMV-seronegative. The genes are TRBV6-1 and TRBJ2-7; 7 nucleotides line up with TRBD2. CDR3 sequence: CASRTSLTYEQYF. Here the CDR3 DNA reads TGTGCCAGCCGGACTAGTCTAACCTACGAGCAGTACTTC.